Presented here are 14 T cell receptor beta chains from one specimen sequenced in a study of cytomegalovirus exposure and HLA in healthy donors. PCR amplification relied on 60 Vbeta primers (plus 13 Jbeta primers). Profiling relied on immunoSEQ multiplex PCR, and the TCRdb table lists in-frame clones only, not all of them. The sample has some 120,000 clones, roughly two thirds seen once; the top ten hold less than 2%. Specimen: PBMCs. The receptors were sampled from a man aged 25-45 years in good health and CMV-seropositive.

This clone appeared a few times. The chain joins TRBV18 to TRBJ1-1; 7 bases match TRBD1. Germline V gene sequence: CDR1 KGHSH, CDR2 LQKENI. V gave up 4 bases and J gave up 4 bases; unmatched junction bases: 0. The CDR3 has 12 amino acids. Here the CDR3 DNA reads TGTGCCAGCTCACAGGGGGCCACTGAAGCTTTCTTT. This gives the protein CASSQGATEAFF.

The chain is built from TRBV27 and TRBJ2-7, with D possibly TRBD2 on 5 matching bases. The V gene's germline CDR1 is MNHEY and CDR2 SMNVEV (reference sequence). V was pared by 3 bases and J by 2 bases, with 17 bases between. The CDR3 is made up of 16 amino acids. CDR3 residues: CASSFRDRGGAYEQYF. Here the CDR3 DNA reads TGTGCCAGCAGTTTCCGAGACCGGGGTGGGGCCTACGAGCAGTACTTC.

This clone came up once. V usage is TRBV27 and J usage is TRBJ1-5, with a possible D match to TRBD1 (5 bases). The CDR3 is made up of 15 amino acids. Germline V CDR1 and CDR2: MNHEY, SMNVEV (reference sequence). V gave up 3 bases and J gave up 0 bases, with 9 bases separating them. DNA for the CDR3: TGTGCCAGCAGTTTTGACAGCTATAGCAATCAGCCCCAGCATTTT. Residues: CASSFDSYSNQPQHF.

The rearrangement links TRBV5-4 to TRBJ2-3; tentatively, D is TRBD1 (6 bases). The CDR3 spans 16 residues. Germline V gene data show CDR1 as SGHNT and CDR2 as YYREEE (reference sequence). Trimming shortened V by 0 bases and J by 4 bases, and 15 bases separated the two germline ends. This chain's CDR3 is CASSLGLQGSADTQYF. The CDR3 DNA reads as TGTGCCAGCAGCTTGGGATTACAGGGAAGTGCAGATACGCAGTATTTT. Full variable domain (missing parts from reference TRBV5-4 and TRBJ2-3): ETGVTQSPTHLIKTRGQQVTLRCSSQSGHNTVSWYQQALGQGPQFIFQYYREEENGRGNFPPRFSGLQFPNYSSELNVNALELDDSALYLCASSLGLQGSADTQYFGPGTRLTVL.

This clone has more than one count but fewer than ten. The chain combines TRBV9 with TRBJ1-4; possibly TRBD1 for D (5 bases). Germline V gives CDR1 SGDLS, CDR2 YYNGEE. The CDR3 has 14 amino acids. The germline V and J ends were trimmed by 5 bases and 11 bases, with 19 bases remaining between them. In DNA, the CDR3 is TGTGCCAGCAGTCGGGACGGCGGGACTTCCAAACTGTTTTTT. It is translated as CASSRDGGTSKLFF. The whole variable domain, remainder taken from reference TRBV9 and TRBJ1-4, is DSGVTQTPKHLITATGQRVTLRCSPRSGDLSVYWYQQSLDQGLQFLIQYYNGEERAKGNILERFSAQQFPDLHSELNLSSLELGDSALYFCASSRDGGTSKLFFGSGTQLSVL.

The CDR3 DNA is TGTGCCAGCACCAGACCCGGGGACACTGAAGCTTTCTTT. Translated, it gives CASTRPGDTEAFF. J is TRBJ1-1 and V is TRBV27; D remains ambiguous. This CDR3 is built from 13 residues. Per the germline V gene, CDR1 is MNHEY and CDR2 is SMNVEV (reference sequence). The V gene lost 7 bases and the J gene lost 3 bases, with 12 bases spanning the gap.

The gene calls are TRBV30 and TRBJ2-2, with D possibly TRBD2 on 5 matching bases. Germline CDR1 is GTSNPN and CDR2 is SVGIG (reference sequence). The germline V and J ends were trimmed by 0 bases and 4 bases, with 9 bases remaining between them. The CDR3 is 14 residues long. CDR3 sequence: CAWSVPGSTGELFF. The CDR3 DNA reads as TGTGCCTGGAGTGTACCGGGGAGCACCGGGGAGCTGTTTTTT. The variable domain in full, with the rest retrieved from reference TRBV30 and TRBJ2-2, is SQTIHQWPATLVQPVGSPLSLECTVEGTSNPNLYWYRQAAGRGLQLLFYSVGIGQISSEVPQNLSASRPQDRQFILSSKKLLLSDSGFYLCAWSVPGSTGELFFGEGSRLTVL.

The genes are TRBV7-3 and TRBJ1-5; a possible D gene is TRBD1 (5 bases). This CDR3 comprises 16 residues. V lost 5 bases, J lost 4 bases, and 18 bases lay in between. Germline assignment: CDR1 SGHTA and CDR2 FQGTGA. As DNA, the CDR3 is TGTGCCAGCAGCGTAAGGGTGTTGACAGTTAATCAGCCCCAGCATTTT. It specifies CASSVRVLTVNQPQHF.

This chain joins TRBV7-3 and TRBJ1-1; D perhaps matches TRBD1 (6 bases). CDR1 is SGHTA and CDR2 is FQGTGA in the germline V gene. The ends were cut back, 4 bases at V and 9 bases at J, with 15 bases in the middle. There are 13 residues in the CDR3. CDR3 protein: CASSSAVQGKAFF. CDR3 sequence (DNA): TGTGCCAGCAGCTCTGCCGTACAGGGTAAAGCTTTCTTT. The full variable domain, completed using reference TRBV7-3 and TRBJ1-1, is GAGVSQTPSNKVTEKGKYVELRCDPISGHTALYWYRQSLGQGPEFLIYFQGTGAADDSGLPNDRFFAVRPEGSVSTLKIQRTERGDSAVYLCASSSAVQGKAFFGQGTRLTVV.

This chain connects TRBV2 to TRBJ2-5, with unresolved D. The closer fit of TRBJ2-7 to the DNA end suggests the J call may be wrong. Germline-derived CDR1 and CDR2 are SNHLY and FYNNEI. The CDR3 consists of 11 residues. CDR3 in DNA: TGTGCCAGCCTTTCCACCTACGAGCAGTACTTC. It codes for CASLSTYEQYF.

The chain recombines TRBV7-3 with TRBJ2-1; D may be TRBD2 (5 bases). Per the germline V gene, CDR1 is SGHTA and CDR2 is FQGTGA. Trimming removed 4 bases at V and 8 bases at J, with 21 bases between. This CDR3 region has 16 residues. The DNA of the CDR3 is TGTGCCAGCAGCTCTCGCTTTACAAGGTCCGGGGATGAGCAGTTCTTC. It specifies CASSSRFTRSGDEQFF.

This rearrangement joins TRBV4-3 to TRBJ2-1; 7 positions agree with TRBD2. This CDR3 is built from 14 residues. Trimming took 0 bases from V and 6 from J; bases not matched to a gene: 2. Looked up from germline, CDR1 is LGHNA and CDR2 is YSLEER. This CDR3 reads CASSQDGRINEQFF. Here the CDR3 DNA reads TGCGCCAGCAGCCAAGACGGGAGGATCAATGAGCAGTTCTTC.

This clone was seen a few times. This CDR3 is CAISQTKEDKDTQYF. CDR3 DNA sequence: TGTGCCATCAGCCAGACGAAGGAGGATAAAGATACGCAGTATTTT. This chain joins TRBV10-3 and TRBJ2-3, with D possibly TRBD2 on 5 matching bases. Germline CDR1 and CDR2: ENHRY and SYGVKD. The CDR3 length is 15 residues. V lost 6 bases, J lost 5 bases, and 18 bases lay in between.

The sample holds one count of this clone. J is TRBJ1-1 and V is TRBV7-3; D unresolved. Germline assignment: CDR1 SGHTA and CDR2 FQGTGA. Trimming took off 5 bases at V and 3 bases at J, with 16 bases between the two ends. The CDR3 is 15 amino acids. CDR3 nucleotide sequence: TGTGCCAGCAGCGCAACAGTTTCCGCCCACACTGAAGCTTTCTTT. Amino acids: CASSATVSAHTEAFF. Filled out from reference TRBV7-3 and TRBJ1-1, the complete variable domain reads GAGVSQTPSNKVTEKGKYVELRCDPISGHTALYWYRQSLGQGPEFLIYFQGTGAADDSGLPNDRFFAVRPEGSVSTLKIQRTERGDSAVYLCASSATVSAHTEAFFGQGTRLTVV.